This TCR beta chain was observed in a study of cytomegalovirus exposure and HLA in healthy donors. Findings and limits, study-wide: In a later analysis, HLA-associated beta chains showed higher expansion and lower generation probabilities than comparable chains.

With 60 Vbeta and 13 Jbeta primers, the PCR was carried out. The method was immunoSEQ multiplex PCR; TCRdb's version includes in-frame clones alone and lacks a portion of them. The sample includes about 140,000 clones, 66% of them seen just once. The junction had 19 bases not matched to a gene; V was cut back by 4 bases and J by 8 bases. The CDR3 runs to 18 residues. Germline V lookup: CDR1 SGHRS, CDR2 YFSETQ. A word on this clone: The antigen remains undetermined.

This sequence was found in a human donor in good health. The chain links TRBV5-1 to TRBJ1-1; 11 bases match TRBD1. Sequencing used PBMCs. Written as DNA, the CDR3 is TGCGCCAGCAGCACCGGACAGGGGGCGGCCGGGGTTTTAAGGGAAGCTTTCTTT. As protein: CASSTGQGAAGVLREAFF.